This T cell receptor beta chain was found in a study of T cells in Graves' hyperthyroidism and ophthalmopathy. Amplification of TCR beta CDR3 regions was performed using RNA transcripts as template. Using the HTBI primer set, a first-round RT-PCR was run on the TCR CDR3. MiXCR, run by TCRdb on the multiplex PCR reads, gives a single entry per CDR3 protein. The repertoire holds roughly 420,000 distinct CDR3 sequences, 15% to 19% seen once, with approximately 7.5% in the top ten. Study results and limitations: Ophthalmopathy could be told apart from stable hyperthyroidism with a 13 V-J model.

The CDR3 totals 10 residues. Trimming took 5 bases from V and 6 from J, leaving 5 bases between them. The germline gives CDR1 SEHNR, CDR2 FQNEAQ (reference sequence). In this sample, this clonotype turned up a few times. No antigen is known for it. The clonotype was recovered from a woman aged 18-30 years with Graves' hyperthyroidism. The sequencing input was blood. The chain uses TRBV7-9 and TRBJ2-7; D unclear. The CDR3 nucleotides are TGTGCCAGCAGCACGCTCGAGCAGTACTTC. The encoded protein is CASSTLEQYF.